The following is a T cell receptor (beta chain) sequence with its context. Its antigen is currently unknown. Sequencing used immunoSEQ multiplex PCR; TCRdb keeps in-frame clones, though not all of them. The table includes some 48,000 clones, about 95% detected once. The sample originates from a study of graft-versus-host responses after intestinal transplantation. Study results and caveats: The study associated peak circulating GvH clone levels with early post-transplant HvG declines.

The source material was unstimulated CD8+ T cells sorted from spleen or lymph node cells, sampled before transplant. The TCR originated in a human donor who was the organ donor for an intestinal transplant.

The CDR3 DNA is TGTGCCAGCAGTTTATCGACGAATGGGTACACTGAAGCTTTCTTT. It is translated as CASSLSTNGYTEAFF. The J gene is TRBJ1-1, the V gene TRBV27; D is ambiguous. Trimming cost V 0 bases and J 3 bases, with 11 bases left between them. This CDR3 contains 15 residues. Germline CDR1 reads MNHEY; CDR2 reads SMNVEV (reference sequence).